This TCR beta chain was recovered during a study of blood T cell repertoires in COVID-19. Study-level information: From the United States, Italy and Spain came samples of acute and convalescent COVID-19.

Method: immunoSEQ multiplex PCR; TCRdb's copy keeps in-frame clones and lacks some. In the table there are tens of thousands of clones, more than 55% of which are singletons. After removal of 6 bases from V and 4 bases from J, the junction contained 11 bases not matched to a gene. The length of the CDR3 is 15 residues. Germline loops: CDR1 ENHRY, CDR2 SYGVKD. All exposed participants met a person with COVID-19 within 2 weeks before entering the study. The specimen sequenced was PBMCs or T cells enriched from blood (not recorded which). The chain couples TRBV10-3 to TRBJ1-2; 7 bases map to TRBD1. The sequence was obtained from a woman aged 55-70 years who had been exposed to COVID-19. In DNA form, the CDR3 reads TGTGCCATCAGACCCTTGCTAAGGACAGGCTATGGCTACACCTTC. Its protein is CAIRPLLRTGYGYTF.